A single sample gave rise to the 13 T cell receptor beta chains below, sequenced in a study of blood T cell repertoires in COVID-19 (dated by TCRdb to the early 2020s). Library method: the immunoSEQ multiplex PCR assay. The table was pulled from immuneACCESS by TCRdb, which kept in-frame rearrangements only. Such tables lose some clones; where checked, under half of the loss comes from unresolved V genes, and the rest has no known cause. This sample has approximately 290,000 clones in its table, and 80% to 90% of those were observed once. The top ten clonotypes cover 3.5% to 4.5% of the sample. Sequences were obtained from PBMCs or T cells enriched from blood (not recorded which). These receptors were taken from a woman aged 30 to 39 who had recovered from COVID-19.

The chain links TRBV2 to TRBJ2-6; D may be TRBD1 (8 bases). Trimming took 3 bases from V and 4 from J, leaving 16 bases between them. This CDR3 contains 17 residues. Germline lookup yields CDR1 SNHLY and CDR2 FYNNEI. The CDR3 bases are TGTGCCAGCAGTGAGAACAGGGGGGGGGCCGGGGCCAACGTCCTGACTTTC. Its protein product is CASSENRGGAGANVLTF.

V is TRBV19 and J is TRBJ1-5, with D unresolved. Trimming took 1 base from V and 3 from J, leaving 10 bases between them. The length of the CDR3 is 15 residues. Germline CDR1 LNHDA, CDR2 SQIVND (reference sequence). The CDR3, as DNA: TGTGCCAGTAGTATAGGAGGATCGTCCAATCAGCCCCAGCATTTT. Protein sequence: CASSIGGSSNQPQHF.

The gene calls are TRBV28 and TRBJ2-7; 8 bases agree with TRBD1. Germline trimming cut 6 bases from V and 7 bases from J; bases unmatched to any gene: 14. Germline V gene sequence: CDR1 MDHEN, CDR2 SYDVKM. This CDR3 contains 15 residues. The CDR3 protein is CASSPRLQGELEQYF. The CDR3 nucleotides are TGTGCCAGCAGCCCCCGGCTACAGGGGGAATTAGAGCAGTACTTC.

The genes are TRBV7-2 and TRBJ2-2; possible D gene TRBD1, 5 bases. Trimming removed 0 bases at V and 8 bases at J, with 7 bases between. In germline, CDR1 is SGHTA, CDR2 FQGNSA. The CDR3 is 13 residues long. CDR3 nucleotides: TGTGCCAGCAGCTTAGCCCGGACAGGGGAGCTGTTTTTT. Its protein is CASSLARTGELFF. The whole variable domain, filled in from reference TRBV7-2 and TRBJ2-2, reads GAGVSQSPSNKVTEKGKDVELRCDPISGHTALYWYRQSLGQGLEFLIYFQGNSAPDKSGLPSDRFSAERTGGSVSTLTIQRTQQEDSAVYLCASSLARTGELFFGEGSRLTVL.

The chain links TRBV29-1 to TRBJ1-1, with D possibly TRBD1 on 6 matching bases. Germline V lookup: CDR1 SQVTM, CDR2 ANQGSEA. The CDR3 covers 13 residues. The V end lost 5 bases, the J end lost 1 base, and 11 bases lay between the germline ends. DNA for the CDR3: TGCAGCGTTAGTCTGGGACAGAACACTGAAGCTTTCTTT. This codes for CSVSLGQNTEAFF.

J is TRBJ2-6 and V is TRBV28, with D perhaps matching TRBD1 (6 bases). The CDR3 is 19 residues long. CDR1 MDHEN and CDR2 SYDVKM come from the germline V gene. The V end was cut by 3 bases, the J end by 2 bases, with 20 bases between. The CDR3 DNA follows: TGTGCCAGCAGTTTGAGCTTGGGCAGGGGATTAACTGGGGCCAACGTCCTGACTTTC. This codes for CASSLSLGRGLTGANVLTF.

The chain employs TRBV5-6 and TRBJ1-2; D might be TRBD1 (5 bases). The ends were cut back, 9 bases at V and 14 bases at J, with 26 bases in the middle. The CDR3 covers 13 residues. Germline CDR1 is SGHDT and CDR2 is YYEEEE. The CDR3 loop is CATSAWRGGFRTF. For the CDR3, the DNA is TGTGCCACTTCAGCATGGAGGGGCGGATTTCGTACCTTC.

The rearrangement uses TRBV7-8 and TRBJ1-5; tentative D call: TRBD1 (6 bases). The CDR3 is 15 amino acids. The V gene lost 3 bases and the J gene lost 2 bases, with 11 bases spanning the gap. The V gene's germline CDR1 is SGHVS and CDR2 FQNEAQ. CDR3: CASSLDSRGNQPQHF. CDR3 DNA: TGTGCCAGCAGCTTGGACAGCAGGGGCAATCAGCCCCAGCATTTT.

This clone was picked up a small number of times. The CDR3 coding sequence is TGTGCCAGCAGCTTTGACAGGGGGACTGATGGCTACACCTTC. Protein: CASSFDRGTDGYTF. The chain recombines TRBV5-4 with TRBJ1-2; TRBD1 agrees at 9 bases. Germline CDR1 and CDR2: SGHNT and YYREEE (reference sequence). There are 14 residues in the CDR3. With 2 bases clipped from V and 6 bases from J, the junction kept 5 bases outside the gene matches. Full variable domain (rest looked up from reference TRBV5-4 and TRBJ1-2): ETGVTQSPTHLIKTRGQQVTLRCSSQSGHNTVSWYQQALGQGPQFIFQYYREEENGRGNFPPRFSGLQFPNYSSELNVNALELDDSALYLCASSFDRGTDGYTFGSGTRLTVV.

The chain employs TRBV6-5 and TRBJ1-6; tentatively, D is TRBD1 (6 bases). Germline V gives CDR1 MNHEY, CDR2 SVGAGI. The CDR3 extends over 13 amino acids. V lost 11 bases, J lost 6 bases, and 14 bases lay in between. CDR3 bases: TGTGCCCAAAATGTACAGGGTAATTCACCCCTCCACTTT. Protein product: CAQNVQGNSPLHF.

The rearrangement joins TRBV5-8 to TRBJ1-6; unclear D gene. The CDR3 has 16 residues. The ends were cut back, 4 bases at V and 7 bases at J, with 18 bases in the middle. Germline V gene lookup returns CDR1 SGHTS and CDR2 YDEGEE. This CDR3 reads CASSRHGVQRNSPLHF. The CDR3, as DNA: TGTGCCAGCAGCCGGCACGGGGTACAGCGCAATTCACCCCTCCACTTT.

The table lists this clone with a few counts. Written as DNA, the CDR3 is TGTGCCAGCAGCGTGCCGGAGCCCTCCCTCGAGCAGTTCTTC. Amino acids: CASSVPEPSLEQFF. The chain joins TRBV9 to TRBJ2-1; D unclear. The CDR3 runs to 14 residues. Germline CDR1 and CDR2: SGDLS and YYNGEE. Trimming shortened V by 2 bases and J by 10 bases, and 16 bases separated the two germline ends.

V is TRBV29-1 and J is TRBJ1-2, with a possible D match to TRBD1 (6 bases). The V end was cut by 6 bases, the J end by 5 bases, with 28 bases between. This CDR3 has 17 amino acids. The germline V gene has CDR1 SQVTM and CDR2 ANQGSEA. The DNA of the CDR3 is TGCAGCGTCGCATTAAGGACCGTCGGGACATGGGATTATGGCTACACCTTC. This codes for CSVALRTVGTWDYGYTF.